This entry concerns a single TCR beta chain. This sample was taken from a study of T-cell reconstitution after alpha-beta-depleted transplantation in children. A library of TCRbeta sequences, prepared with unique molecular identifiers, was generated. TCRdb redid the calling of the PCR reads with MiXCR, one entry per CDR3 protein. The repertoire has over 85,000 distinct CDR3 sequences, around 6.1% of them found once; the top ten carry roughly 5.5%. The CDR3 extends over 15 amino acids. V lost 0 bases and J lost 5, with 12 bases in between. Germline values: CDR1 KGHSH, CDR2 LQKENI. The sequencing here drew on PBMCs, mostly from graft donor cells, taken 60 days after TCRalphabeta/CD19-depleted stem cell transplant. The rearrangement links TRBV18 to TRBJ2-3, with no clear D. The receptor's source is a female patient aged 2-10 years who had a stem cell transplant for Fanconi anemia, so the T cells may come from the graft donor. The CDR3 DNA is TGTGCCAGCTCACCACCAGGCTCGCCCCGAGATACGCAGTATTTT. Translated, it gives CASSPPGSPRDTQYF.